These 19 T cell receptor beta chains originate from one sample sequenced in a study of T cells in localized non-small cell lung cancer. The table came from immunoSEQ multiplex PCR; TCRdb's copy has only in-frame clones and leaves some out. The data show about 46,000 clones, with about 86% seen just once and roughly 17% held by the top ten. The starting material was peripheral blood mononuclear cells, obtained before any cancer treatment. The origin of the receptors is a man between 40 and 69 years old with stage III lung adenocarcinoma.

The J gene is TRBJ2-3, the V gene TRBV5-1; D gene uncertain. CDR3 length: 17 amino acids. The germline V gene encodes CDR1 SGHRS and CDR2 YFSETQ. The germline V and J ends were trimmed by 2 bases and 4 bases, with 20 bases remaining between them. This CDR3 reads CASSLGRNGVGADTQYF. CDR3 bases: TGCGCCAGCAGCTTAGGACGAAATGGGGTAGGTGCAGATACGCAGTATTTT. Using reference TRBV5-1 and TRBJ2-3 for the parts outside the CDR3, the full variable domain is KAGVTQTPRYLIKTRGQQVTLSCSPISGHRSVSWYQQTPGQGLQFLFEYFSETQRNKGNFPGRFSGRQFSNSRSEMNVSTLELGDSALYLCASSLGRNGVGADTQYFGPGTRLTVL.

This sequence joins TRBV19 and TRBJ2-5; D is undetermined. Trimming stripped 4 bases from V and 1 base from J, with 1 base between. The CDR3 runs to 11 residues. Per the germline V gene, CDR1 is LNHDA and CDR2 is SQIVND (reference sequence). The CDR3 DNA reads as TGTGCCAGTAGTACCCAAGAGACCCAGTACTTC. It is translated as CASSTQETQYF.

This rearrangement joins TRBV10-1 to TRBJ1-2; D is unclear. CDR3 size: 13 residues. Germline-derived CDR1 and CDR2 are WNHNN and SYGVQD (reference sequence). Trimming took 0 bases from V and 6 from J, leaving 8 bases between them. The CDR3 is CASSESGYHGYTF. In nucleotides, the CDR3 is TGCGCCAGCAGTGAGTCTGGCTATCATGGCTACACCTTC.

The J gene is TRBJ2-5, the V gene TRBV4-1; D is ambiguous. The CDR3 has 15 residues. CDR1 MGHRA and CDR2 YSYEKL come from the germline V gene. The V gene lost 0 bases and the J gene lost 1 base, with 9 bases spanning the gap. The CDR3 is CASSQDGIFQETQYF. The CDR3 DNA is TGCGCCAGCAGCCAAGATGGAATCTTCCAAGAGACCCAGTACTTC.

This sequence joins TRBV7-6 and TRBJ2-3; TRBD1 matches at 7 bases. This CDR3 is 15 amino acids long. J lost 3 bases, V lost 4 bases, and 7 bases had no gene match. Germline CDR1 is SGHVS and CDR2 is FNYEAQ. The CDR3 here is CASSYRGMRTDTQYF. CDR3 DNA sequence: TGTGCCAGCAGCTACAGGGGAATGCGGACAGATACGCAGTATTTT.

This sequence joins TRBV10-3 and TRBJ2-7; tentative D call: TRBD2 (5 bases). The CDR3 contains 13 residues. Trimming removed 7 bases at V and 0 bases at J, with 10 bases between. CDR1 ENHRY and CDR2 SYGVKD come from the germline V gene. DNA of the CDR3: TGTGCCATCACCGCGGGCCTCTCCTACGAGCAGTACTTC. Its protein is CAITAGLSYEQYF.

V usage is TRBV5-4 and J usage is TRBJ1-4, with D possibly matching TRBD1 (5 bases). CDR1 is SGHNT and CDR2 is YYREEE in the germline V gene (reference sequence). The length of the CDR3 is 14 residues. V was pared by 1 base and J by 5 bases, with 9 bases between. This CDR3 is CASSLRGVNEKLFF. CDR3 DNA sequence: TGTGCCAGCAGCTTGAGAGGGGTAAATGAAAAACTGTTTTTT.

This rearrangement joins TRBV10-2 to TRBJ2-7; TRBD1 or TRBD2 may be the D gene (6 bases each). Germline CDR1 reads WSHSY; CDR2 reads SAAADI. V was trimmed by 0 bases and J by 2 bases, leaving 17 bases between them. The CDR3 contains 17 residues. The CDR3 DNA reads as TGCGCCAGCAGTGAGTCTTACCGTGGAGGGGACACCTACGAGCAGTACTTC. Its translation: CASSESYRGGDTYEQYF.

This chain joins TRBV9 and TRBJ2-7; the D gene could be TRBD1 or TRBD2 (6 bases each). The CDR3 covers 16 residues. The V gene's germline CDR1 is SGDLS and CDR2 YYNGEE. Deletions cut 3 bases from V and 4 bases from J, with 20 bases between. The CDR3 loop is CASSADPVGGLYEQYF. DNA for the CDR3: TGTGCCAGCAGCGCCGACCCCGTGGGGGGCCTTTACGAGCAGTACTTC.

The V and J genes are TRBV5-6 and TRBJ2-7; 7 bases match TRBD2. Germline-derived CDR1 and CDR2 are SGHDT and YYEEEE. V was pared by 4 bases and J by 3 bases, with 1 base of the junction left unmatched. CDR3 size: 12 residues. The CDR3 sequence is CASSRGVYEQYF. CDR3 coding DNA: TGTGCCAGCAGCCGGGGGGTCTACGAGCAGTACTTC.

The chain employs TRBV25-1 and TRBJ1-4, with TRBD1 as a possible D gene (5 bases). The CDR3 extends over 14 amino acids. V gave up 0 bases and J gave up 8 bases, with 10 bases separating them. Germline V CDR1 and CDR2: MGHDK, SYGVNS. The CDR3 bases are TGTGCCAGCAGTGAATACAGGGAGGGAGAAAAACTGTTTTTT. Residues: CASSEYREGEKLFF.

This chain links TRBV4-1 with TRBJ1-5; D uncertain. Germline lookup yields CDR1 MGHRA and CDR2 YSYEKL. The CDR3 runs to 15 residues. Trimming took 4 bases from V and 5 from J, leaving 15 bases between them. The CDR3 bases are TGCGCCAGCAGCCCGGCTCGCAATGGTGATCAGCCCCAGCATTTT. It specifies CASSPARNGDQPQHF.

The CDR3 DNA reads TGTGCCAGCAGCTTTAGGACAGGGGGCCCCTACGAGCAGTACTTC. This translates into CASSFRTGGPYEQYF. This chain uses TRBV5-4 with TRBJ2-7, with 11 bases fitting TRBD1. The CDR3 covers 15 residues. The V segment lost 2 bases and the J segment 2 bases; nucleotides outside the gene matches: 3. Germline V CDR1 and CDR2: SGHNT, YYREEE (reference sequence).

This clone was seen a handful of times. V usage is TRBV5-1 and J usage is TRBJ2-1; D is perhaps TRBD2 (5 bases). V lost 1 base to trimming and J lost 4 bases, with 15 bases between them. CDR3 length: 16 amino acids. CDR1 and CDR2 from the germline V gene are SGHRS and YFSETQ. This chain's CDR3 is CASSLNIRGQYNEQFF. The DNA for the CDR3 is TGCGCCAGCAGCTTGAACATACGGGGTCAGTACAATGAGCAGTTCTTC.

The rearrangement joins TRBV27 to TRBJ2-7; D might be TRBD1 or TRBD2, each matching 6 bases. The CDR3 runs 17 residues. Germline V gives CDR1 MNHEY, CDR2 SMNVEV (reference sequence). The V end was cut by 3 bases, the J end by 3 bases, with 21 bases between. The CDR3 spells CASSFKGGGLNYYEQYF. In DNA, the CDR3 is TGTGCCAGCAGTTTCAAGGGGGGCGGACTCAACTACTACGAGCAGTACTTC.

The count of this clone is one. V gene TRBV19 combines with J gene TRBJ2-5; 11 nucleotides match TRBD1. CDR3 size: 17 residues. The V segment lost 4 bases and the J segment 5 bases; nucleotides outside the gene matches: 12. Germline V gene data show CDR1 as LNHDA and CDR2 as SQIVND (reference sequence). The CDR3 bases are TGTGCCAGTAGTACCCCCGGACAGGGGGCATTCGGGGAGACCCAGTACTTC. It specifies CASSTPGQGAFGETQYF.

The sample holds one count of this clone. The gene calls are TRBV5-6 and TRBJ2-3; D remains ambiguous. This CDR3 contains 15 residues. Trimming stripped 5 bases from V and 2 bases from J, with 15 bases between. In germline, CDR1 is SGHDT, CDR2 YYEEEE. The CDR3 coding sequence is TGTGCCAGCAGGAACATGGCCAGGAACACAGATACGCAGTATTTT. This gives the protein CASRNMARNTDTQYF.

The rearrangement uses TRBV9 and TRBJ2-2, with D perhaps matching TRBD2 (6 bases). The CDR3 consists of 12 residues. CDR1 is SGDLS and CDR2 is YYNGEE in the germline V gene. Trimming pared 6 bases from V and 7 bases from J, leaving 10 bases between. CDR3 sequence (DNA): TGTGCCAGCAACGAGGGAGGCGGGGAGCTGTTTTTT. It codes for CASNEGGGELFF.

The CDR3 here is CATSRRHANQPQHF. CDR3 coding DNA: TGTGCCACCAGCAGACGACATGCCAATCAGCCCCAGCATTTT. This rearrangement joins TRBV15 to TRBJ1-5; no clear D. V lost 2 bases, J lost 3 bases, and 8 bases lay in between. CDR1 LNHNV and CDR2 YYDKDF come from the germline V gene (reference sequence). The CDR3 contains 14 residues.